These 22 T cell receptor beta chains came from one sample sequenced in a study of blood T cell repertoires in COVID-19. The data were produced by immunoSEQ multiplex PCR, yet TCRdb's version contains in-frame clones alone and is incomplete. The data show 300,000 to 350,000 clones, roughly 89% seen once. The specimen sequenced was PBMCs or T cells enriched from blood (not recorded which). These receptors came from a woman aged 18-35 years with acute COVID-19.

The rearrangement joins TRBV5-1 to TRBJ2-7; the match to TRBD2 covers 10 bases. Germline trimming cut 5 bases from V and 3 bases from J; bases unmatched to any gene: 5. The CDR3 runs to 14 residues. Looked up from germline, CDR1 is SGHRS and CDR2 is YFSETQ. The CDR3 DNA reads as TGCGCCAGCAGTTCCGGACTAGCGGACTACGAGCAGTACTTC. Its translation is CASSSGLADYEQYF. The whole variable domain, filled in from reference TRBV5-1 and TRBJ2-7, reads KAGVTQTPRYLIKTRGQQVTLSCSPISGHRSVSWYQQTPGQGLQFLFEYFSETQRNKGNFPGRFSGRQFSNSRSEMNVSTLELGDSALYLCASSSGLADYEQYFGPGTRLTVT.

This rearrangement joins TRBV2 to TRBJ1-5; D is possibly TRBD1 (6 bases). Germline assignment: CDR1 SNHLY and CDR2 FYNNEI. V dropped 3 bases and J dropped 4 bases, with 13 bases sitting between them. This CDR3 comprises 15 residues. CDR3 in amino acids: CASSDVDRLNQPQHF. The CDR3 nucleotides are TGTGCCAGCAGTGATGTGGACAGACTGAATCAGCCCCAGCATTTT.

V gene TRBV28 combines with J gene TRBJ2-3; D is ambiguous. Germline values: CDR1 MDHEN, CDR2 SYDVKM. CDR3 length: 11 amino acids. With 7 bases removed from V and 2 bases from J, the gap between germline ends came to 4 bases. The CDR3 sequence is CASTYTDTQYF. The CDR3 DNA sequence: TGTGCCAGCACCTACACAGATACGCAGTATTTT.

CDR3 residues: CASSLDRGGNEQFF. Written as DNA, the CDR3 is TGTGCCAGCAGCCTTGACAGGGGCGGCAATGAGCAGTTCTTC. The chain is built from TRBV7-3 and TRBJ2-1, with 8 bases identical to TRBD1. This CDR3 comprises 14 residues. Germline CDR1 is SGHTA and CDR2 is FQGTGA. V dropped 5 bases and J dropped 6; count of bases not matched to a gene: 6.

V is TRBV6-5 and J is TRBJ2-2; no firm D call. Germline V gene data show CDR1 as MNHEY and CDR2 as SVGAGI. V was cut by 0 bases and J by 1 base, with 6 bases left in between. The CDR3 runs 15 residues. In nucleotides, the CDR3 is TGTGCCAGCAGTTACTCAGCCTTGAACACCGGGGAGCTGTTTTTT. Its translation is CASSYSALNTGELFF.

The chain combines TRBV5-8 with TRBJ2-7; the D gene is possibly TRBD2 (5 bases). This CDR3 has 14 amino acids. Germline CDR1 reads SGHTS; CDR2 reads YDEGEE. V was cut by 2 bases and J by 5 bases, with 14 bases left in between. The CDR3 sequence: CASSFGVGLDEQYF. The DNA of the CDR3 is TGTGCCAGCAGCTTCGGGGTCGGTTTAGACGAGCAGTACTTC.

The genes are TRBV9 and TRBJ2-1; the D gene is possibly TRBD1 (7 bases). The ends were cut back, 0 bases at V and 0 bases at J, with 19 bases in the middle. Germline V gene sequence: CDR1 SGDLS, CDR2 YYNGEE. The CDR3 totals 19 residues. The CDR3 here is CASSVVGGPNRGSYNEQFF. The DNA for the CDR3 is TGTGCCAGCAGCGTAGTAGGAGGGCCGAACAGGGGCTCCTACAATGAGCAGTTCTTC.

The CDR3 DNA reads TGTGCCAGCAGTCTAGCGGGAGTAGGAAGTAATGAGCAGTTCTTC. As protein: CASSLAGVGSNEQFF. The rearrangement uses TRBV3-1 (or the pseudogene TRBV3-2) and TRBJ2-1, with 10 positions matching TRBD2. This CDR3 has 15 residues. Per germline, CDR1 LGHDT and CDR2 YNNKEL (reference sequence). V was pared by 6 bases and J by 7 bases, with 9 bases of the junction left unmatched.

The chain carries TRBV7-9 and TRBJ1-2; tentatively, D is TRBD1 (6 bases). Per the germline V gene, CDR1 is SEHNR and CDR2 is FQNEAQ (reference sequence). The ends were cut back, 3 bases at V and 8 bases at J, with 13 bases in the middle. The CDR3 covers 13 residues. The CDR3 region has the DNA TGTGCCAGCAGCTTTACACAGGGCGACGGCTACACCTTC. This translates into CASSFTQGDGYTF.

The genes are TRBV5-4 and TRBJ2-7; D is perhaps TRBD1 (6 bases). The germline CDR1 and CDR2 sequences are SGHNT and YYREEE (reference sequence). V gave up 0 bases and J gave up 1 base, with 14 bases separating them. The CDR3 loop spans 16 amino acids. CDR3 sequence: CASSLVGGEGSYEQYF. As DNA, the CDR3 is TGTGCCAGCAGCTTGGTAGGGGGAGAAGGGTCCTACGAGCAGTACTTC.

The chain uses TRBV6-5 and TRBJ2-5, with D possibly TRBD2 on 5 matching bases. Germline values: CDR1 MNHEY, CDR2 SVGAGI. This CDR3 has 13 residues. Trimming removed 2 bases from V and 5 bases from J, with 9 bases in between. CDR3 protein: CASSYSGGETQYF. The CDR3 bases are TGTGCCAGCAGTTACAGCGGTGGGGAGACCCAGTACTTC.

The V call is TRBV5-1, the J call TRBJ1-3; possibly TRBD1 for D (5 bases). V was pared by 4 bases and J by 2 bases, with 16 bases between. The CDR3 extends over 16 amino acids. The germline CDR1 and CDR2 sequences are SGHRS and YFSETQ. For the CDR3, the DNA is TGCGCCAGCAGCGTGAACTCTCGGGGGGCTGGAAACACCATATATTTT. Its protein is CASSVNSRGAGNTIYF.

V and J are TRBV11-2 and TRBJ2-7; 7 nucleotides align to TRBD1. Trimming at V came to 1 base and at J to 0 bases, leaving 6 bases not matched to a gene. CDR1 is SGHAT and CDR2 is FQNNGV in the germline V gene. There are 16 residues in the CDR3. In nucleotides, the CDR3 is TGTGCCAGCAGCTTAGGGAGGACAGGCTCCTCCTACGAGCAGTACTTC. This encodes CASSLGRTGSSYEQYF.

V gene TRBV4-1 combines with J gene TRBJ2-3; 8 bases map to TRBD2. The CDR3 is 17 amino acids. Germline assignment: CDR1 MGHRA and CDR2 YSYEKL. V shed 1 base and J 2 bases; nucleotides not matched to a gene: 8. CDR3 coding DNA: TGCGCCAGCAGCCAAGGGGGTACTAGCGGTTACACAGATACGCAGTATTTT. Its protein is CASSQGGTSGYTDTQYF.

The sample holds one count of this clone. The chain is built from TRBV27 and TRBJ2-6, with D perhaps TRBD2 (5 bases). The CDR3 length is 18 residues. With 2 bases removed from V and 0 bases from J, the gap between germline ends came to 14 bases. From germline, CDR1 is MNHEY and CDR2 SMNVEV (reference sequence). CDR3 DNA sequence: TGTGCCAGCAGTTTACGCGGGCGACTTCTCTCTGGGGCCAACGTCCTGACTTTC. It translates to CASSLRGRLLSGANVLTF.

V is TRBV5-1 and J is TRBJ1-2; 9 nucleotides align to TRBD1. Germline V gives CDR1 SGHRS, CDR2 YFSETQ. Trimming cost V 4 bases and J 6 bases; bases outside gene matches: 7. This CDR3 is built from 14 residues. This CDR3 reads CASSAGQGQDGYTF. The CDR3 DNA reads TGCGCCAGCAGCGCAGGACAGGGGCAGGATGGCTACACCTTC.

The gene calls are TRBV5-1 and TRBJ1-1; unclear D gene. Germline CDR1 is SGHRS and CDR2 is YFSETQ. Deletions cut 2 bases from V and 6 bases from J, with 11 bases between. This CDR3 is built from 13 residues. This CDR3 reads CASSFLSIAEAFF. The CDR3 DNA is TGCGCCAGCAGCTTCCTTTCGATAGCTGAAGCTTTCTTT.

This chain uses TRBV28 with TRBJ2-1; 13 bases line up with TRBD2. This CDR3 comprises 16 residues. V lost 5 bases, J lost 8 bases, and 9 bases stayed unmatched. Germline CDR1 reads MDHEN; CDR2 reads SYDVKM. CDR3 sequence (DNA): TGTGCCAGCAGTAAAACTAGCGGGAGGGCCAGGGATGAGCAGTTCTTC. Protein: CASSKTSGRARDEQFF.

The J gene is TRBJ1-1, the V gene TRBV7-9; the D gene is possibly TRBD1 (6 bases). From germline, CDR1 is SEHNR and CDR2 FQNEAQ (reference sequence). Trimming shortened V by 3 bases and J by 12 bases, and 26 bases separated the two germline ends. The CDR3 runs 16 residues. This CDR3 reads CASSLALGGGTPPTFF. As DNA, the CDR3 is TGTGCCAGCAGCTTGGCCCTAGGGGGGGGGACCCCCCCGACTTTCTTT.

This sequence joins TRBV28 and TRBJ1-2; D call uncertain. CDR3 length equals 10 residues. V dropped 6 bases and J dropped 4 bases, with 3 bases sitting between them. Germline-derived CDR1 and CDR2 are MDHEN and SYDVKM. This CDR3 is CASRLYGYTF. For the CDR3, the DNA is TGTGCCAGCAGACTCTATGGCTACACCTTC.

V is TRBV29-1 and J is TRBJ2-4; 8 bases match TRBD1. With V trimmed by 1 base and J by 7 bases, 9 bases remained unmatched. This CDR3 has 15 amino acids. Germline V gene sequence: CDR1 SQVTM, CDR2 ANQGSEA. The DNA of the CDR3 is TGCAGCGTTGAAGGTAGCAGGGGGCCTCGGAACATTCAGTACTTC. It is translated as CSVEGSRGPRNIQYF.

The CDR3: CASSSPPRGRRNTEAFF. DNA of the CDR3: TGTGCCAGCAGTTCCCCTCCCAGGGGGCGCCGGAACACTGAAGCTTTCTTT. The chain is built from TRBV28 and TRBJ1-1, with 8 bases fitting TRBD1. V trimming: 4 bases; J trimming: 1 base; junction bases outside the gene matches: 11. Germline V lookup: CDR1 MDHEN, CDR2 SYDVKM. The CDR3 length is 17 residues. The variable domain in full, with the rest retrieved from reference TRBV28 and TRBJ1-1, is DVKVTQSSRYLVKRTGEKVFLECVQDMDHENMFWYRQDPGLGLRLIYFSYDVKMKEKGDIPEGYSVSREKKERFSLILESASTNQTSMYLCASSSPPRGRRNTEAFFGQGTRLTVV.